This passage covers 17 T cell receptor beta chains from one sample sequenced in a study of blood T cell repertoires in COVID-19 (dated by TCRdb to 2020 to 2022). Library preparation employed the immunoSEQ multiplex PCR assay. TCRdb obtained this table from immuneACCESS and retained in-frame rearrangements with V and J assigned. These tables miss some clones; where compared with another copy, unresolved V genes account for less than half of the shortfall, and the remainder is unexplained. The sample table holds roughly 26,000 clones, of which around 92% were seen once. 2.5% to 3.5% of the sample belongs to the ten largest clones. The sequenced sample was peripheral blood. The receptors stem from a human donor in a cohort sampled during active COVID-19.

V is TRBV23-1 and J is TRBJ2-4; no clear D. TRBV23-1 is filed as an ORF, its function uncertain. The CDR3 extends over 17 amino acids. V was shortened by 7 bases and J by 0 bases, with 19 bases between the two germline ends. The DNA of the CDR3 is TGCGCCAGCACTAACAGTCCATATAGGTTAGCCAAAAACATTCAGTACTTC. Translation gives CASTNSPYRLAKNIQYF.

The genes are TRBV29-1 and TRBJ2-1; 10 positions agree with TRBD2. Germline-derived CDR1 and CDR2 are SQVTM and ANQGSEA. V trimming: 7 bases; J trimming: 6 bases; junction bases outside the gene matches: 12. This CDR3 has 15 amino acids. The CDR3 sequence: CSAHATSGDGNEQFF. In nucleotides, the CDR3 is TGCAGCGCCCACGCCACTAGCGGGGATGGCAATGAGCAGTTCTTC.

The chain carries TRBV24-1 and TRBJ2-3; possible D gene TRBD1, 6 bases. Germline V gene lookup returns CDR1 KGHDR and CDR2 SFDVKD. The CDR3 runs 16 residues. The V end lost 2 bases, the J end lost 0 bases, and 11 bases lay between the germline ends. CDR3 protein: CATSDWTASSTDTQYF. The DNA for the CDR3 is TGTGCCACCAGTGATTGGACAGCCTCTAGCACAGATACGCAGTATTTT.

The V gene is TRBV28, the J gene TRBJ1-5, with 9 bases identical to TRBD1. The CDR3 is made up of 15 amino acids. CDR1 MDHEN and CDR2 SYDVKM come from the germline V gene. J gave up 6 bases and V 6 bases, and 9 bases lay outside the gene matches. The CDR3 DNA sequence: TGTGCCAGCAGACCAGACGGGACAGGGCTTCAGCCCCAGCATTTT. Translating gives CASRPDGTGLQPQHF.

Only one count was recorded for this clone. The chain links TRBV5-1 to TRBJ2-5; TRBD1 agrees at 7 bases. Losses at the gene ends were 4 bases for V and 5 bases for J; bases not matched to a gene: 14. CDR1 is SGHRS, CDR2 YFSETQ, per germline. CDR3 size: 16 residues. This CDR3 is CASSITGTEVWETQYF. CDR3 sequence (DNA): TGCGCCAGCAGCATAACCGGGACAGAAGTCTGGGAGACCCAGTACTTC.

The chain is built from TRBV6-4 and TRBJ2-1; TRBD1 might be the D (6 bases). Looked up from germline, CDR1 is MRHNA and CDR2 is SNTAGT. This CDR3 spans 15 amino acids. The V end lost 4 bases, the J end lost 4 bases, and 14 bases lay between the germline ends. CDR3 DNA: TGTGCCAGCAGTGTTACAGACAGGCCTTACAATGAGCAGTTCTTC. Translated: CASSVTDRPYNEQFF.

This chain links TRBV24-1 with TRBJ2-1; the D gene is possibly TRBD2 (5 bases). The V end lost 4 bases, the J end lost 10 bases, and 7 bases lay between the germline ends. In germline, CDR1 is KGHDR, CDR2 SFDVKD. The CDR3 consists of 11 residues. This CDR3 is CATSDGVEQFF. CDR3 in DNA: TGTGCCACCAGTGACGGGGTCGAGCAGTTCTTC.

In its sample, this clone was seen once. The chain uses TRBV20-1 and TRBJ1-2; D is possibly TRBD1 (5 bases). This CDR3 region has 11 residues. Trimming took 7 bases from V and 8 from J, leaving 14 bases between them. The germline V gene has CDR1 DFQATT and CDR2 SNEGSKA (reference sequence). The CDR3 sequence is CSVRVPEGYTF. The CDR3 DNA reads as TGCAGTGTCAGGGTACCGGAAGGCTACACCTTC.

The genes are TRBV7-2 and TRBJ1-1, with D hard to call. Germline CDR1 reads SGHTA; CDR2 reads FQGNSA. This CDR3 is built from 11 residues. V lost 1 base to trimming and J lost 8 bases, with 5 bases between them. CDR3 nucleotide sequence: TGTGCCAGCAGCTTAGTCCCGGAAGCTTTCTTT. This encodes CASSLVPEAFF.

The chain employs TRBV7-9 and TRBJ1-4, with a weak D call TRBD1 (6 bases). CDR1 is SEHNR and CDR2 is FQNEAQ in the germline V gene (reference sequence). With 1 base removed from V and 7 bases from J, the gap between germline ends came to 16 bases. The CDR3 contains 16 residues. The CDR3 sequence: CASSLVFGQGGEKLFF. In nucleotides, the CDR3 is TGTGCCAGCAGCTTAGTCTTTGGGCAAGGGGGTGAAAAACTGTTTTTT.

The chain uses TRBV28 and TRBJ1-1; possibly TRBD1 for D (6 bases). Per germline, CDR1 MDHEN and CDR2 SYDVKM. V dropped 8 bases and J dropped 3 bases, with 13 bases sitting between them. The CDR3 runs to 13 residues. CDR3 in amino acids: CASRGGLHTEAFF. The CDR3 nucleotides are TGTGCCAGCCGGGGGGGGCTCCACACTGAAGCTTTCTTT.

This clone was observed a single time. This rearrangement joins TRBV3-1 (or the pseudogene TRBV3-2) to TRBJ1-5; the match to TRBD1 covers 11 bases. V gave up 5 bases and J gave up 7 bases; unmatched junction bases: 7. The CDR3 sequence is 15 residues long. Per germline, CDR1 LGHDT and CDR2 YNNKEL (reference sequence). Here the CDR3 reads CASSRTGGAGQPQHF. The CDR3 nucleotides are TGTGCCAGCAGCAGGACAGGGGGCGCCGGGCAGCCCCAGCATTTT.

The genes are TRBV3-1 (or the pseudogene TRBV3-2) and TRBJ2-7, with 8 nucleotides matching TRBD1. The J segment lost 1 base and the V segment lost 6 bases, leaving 5 bases of the junction unmatched. The CDR3 is 14 amino acids. CDR1 and CDR2 from the germline V gene are LGHDT and YNNKEL (reference sequence). The CDR3 coding sequence is TGTGCCAGCAGTACCGGGACAGGATCCTACGAGCAGTACTTC. Amino acid sequence: CASSTGTGSYEQYF.

V is TRBV12-5 and J is TRBJ2-1, with D perhaps matching TRBD1 (6 bases). Germline CDR1 reads LGHNT; CDR2 reads FRNRAP. V lost 2 bases and J lost 2, with 13 bases in between. There are 16 residues in the CDR3. This CDR3 reads CASGLIRGGAYNEQFF. The CDR3 nucleotides read TGTGCTAGTGGTTTGATTAGAGGGGGTGCCTACAATGAGCAGTTCTTC.

The chain carries TRBV5-1 and TRBJ1-1; D is perhaps TRBD1 (6 bases). V gave up 6 bases and J gave up 0 bases, with 21 bases separating them. CDR1 and CDR2 from the germline V gene are SGHRS and YFSETQ. This CDR3 is built from 17 residues. CDR3 region: CASTKTILQGMNTEAFF. The CDR3 DNA is TGCGCCAGCACCAAAACAATTCTACAGGGAATGAACACTGAAGCTTTCTTT.

The chain links TRBV6-2 or TRBV6-3 to TRBJ1-1; tentative D call: TRBD1 (6 bases). The CDR3 length is 14 residues. In germline, CDR1 is MNHEY, CDR2 SVGEGT. Between the trimmed V and J ends, which lost 4 bases and 1 base, there was a span of 10 bases. The CDR3 DNA reads as TGTGCCAGCAGTTCGGACAGTTGGAACACTGAAGCTTTCTTT. This translates into CASSSDSWNTEAFF.

V and J are TRBV6-2 or TRBV6-3 and TRBJ2-5; 9 bases agree with TRBD1. J lost 3 bases, V lost 2 bases, and 13 bases had no gene match. Germline CDR1 and CDR2: MNHEY and SVGEGT. This CDR3 contains 18 residues. The CDR3 sequence is CASSYPIPTGGTKETQYF. CDR3 coding DNA: TGTGCCAGCAGTTACCCTATTCCTACAGGGGGCACAAAAGAGACCCAGTACTTC.